This T cell receptor beta chain was sequenced during a study of spatial heterogeneity in lung cancer. There are many counts of this clonotype. TCRdb recomputed calls from the 5' RACE reads with MiXCR, one row per CDR3 protein. The sample yields roughly 11,000 distinct CDR3 sequences, over 9% seen once. Time point defined: blood at routine non-recurrence follow-up after resection. CDR1 and CDR2 (germline): SQVTM, ANQGSEA. The J segment lost 10 bases and the V segment lost 0 bases, leaving 22 bases of the junction unmatched. The CDR3 totals 18 residues. The V gene is TRBV29-1, the J gene TRBJ2-5; 8 bases line up with TRBD1. This specimen consisted of PBMCs, obtained at follow-up. This receptor was obtained from a female donor with early-stage non-small cell lung cancer. The CDR3 loop reads CSVEEADRAPPRDEGQYF. The CDR3 DNA reads TGCAGCGTTGAAGAAGCGGACAGGGCCCCACCAAGAGATGAGGGCCAGTACTTC. The full variable domain, its missing parts supplied by reference TRBV29-1 and TRBJ2-5, is SAVISQKPSRDICQRGTSLTIQCQVDSQVTMMFWYRQQPGQSLTLIATANQGSEATYESGFVIDKFPISRPNLTFSTLTVSNMSPEDSSIYLCSVEEADRAPPRDEGQYFGPGTRLLVL.